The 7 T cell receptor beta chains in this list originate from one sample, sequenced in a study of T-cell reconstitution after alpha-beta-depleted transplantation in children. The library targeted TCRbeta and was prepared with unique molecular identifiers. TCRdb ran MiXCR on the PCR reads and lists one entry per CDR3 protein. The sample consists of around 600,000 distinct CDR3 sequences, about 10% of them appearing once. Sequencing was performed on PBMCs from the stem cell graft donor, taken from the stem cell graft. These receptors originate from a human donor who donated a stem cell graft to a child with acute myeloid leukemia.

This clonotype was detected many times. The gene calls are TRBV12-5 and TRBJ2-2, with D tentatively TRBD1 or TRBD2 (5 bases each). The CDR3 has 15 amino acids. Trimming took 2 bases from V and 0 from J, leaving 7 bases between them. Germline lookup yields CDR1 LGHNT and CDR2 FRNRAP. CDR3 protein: CASGLRGANTGELFF. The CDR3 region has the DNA TGTGCTAGTGGTTTGAGAGGGGCGAACACCGGGGAGCTGTTTTTT. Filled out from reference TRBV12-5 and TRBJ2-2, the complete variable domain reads DARVTQTPRHKVTEMGQEVTMRCQPILGHNTVFWYRQTMMQGLELLAYFRNRAPLDDSGMPKDRFSAEMPDATLATLKIQPSEPRDSAVYFCASGLRGANTGELFFGEGSRLTVL.

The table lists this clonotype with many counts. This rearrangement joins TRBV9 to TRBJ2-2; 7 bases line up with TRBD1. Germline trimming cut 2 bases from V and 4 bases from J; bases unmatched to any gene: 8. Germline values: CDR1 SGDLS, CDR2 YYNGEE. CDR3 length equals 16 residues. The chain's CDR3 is CASSVTGESITGELFF. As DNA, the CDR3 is TGTGCCAGCAGCGTCACAGGGGAAAGTATCACCGGGGAGCTGTTTTTT.

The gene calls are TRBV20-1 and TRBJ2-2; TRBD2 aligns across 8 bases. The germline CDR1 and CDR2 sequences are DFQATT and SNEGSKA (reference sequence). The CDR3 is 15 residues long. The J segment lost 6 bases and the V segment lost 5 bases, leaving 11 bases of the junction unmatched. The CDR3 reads CSAGGGSGTSGELFF. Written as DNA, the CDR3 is TGCAGTGCTGGGGGGGGTAGCGGGACCTCCGGGGAGCTGTTTTTT.

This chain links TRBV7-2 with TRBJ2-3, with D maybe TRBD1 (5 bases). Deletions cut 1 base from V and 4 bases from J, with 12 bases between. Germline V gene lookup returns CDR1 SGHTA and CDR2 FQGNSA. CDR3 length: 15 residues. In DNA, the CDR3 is TGTGCCAGCAGCTTAGAGGCCAGGGTGGCAGATACGCAGTATTTT. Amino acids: CASSLEARVADTQYF.

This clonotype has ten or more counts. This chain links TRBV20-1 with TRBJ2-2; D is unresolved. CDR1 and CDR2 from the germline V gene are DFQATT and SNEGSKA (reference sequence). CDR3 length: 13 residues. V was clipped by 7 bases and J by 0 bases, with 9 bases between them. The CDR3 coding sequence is TGCAGTGAACTGAATGCGAACACCGGGGAGCTGTTTTTT. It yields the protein CSELNANTGELFF.

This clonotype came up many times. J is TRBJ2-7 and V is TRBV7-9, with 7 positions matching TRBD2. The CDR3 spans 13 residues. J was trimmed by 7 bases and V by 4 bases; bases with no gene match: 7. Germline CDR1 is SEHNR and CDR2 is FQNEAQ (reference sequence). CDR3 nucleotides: TGTGCCAGCAGCTCCGCCGGGACTAAAGAGCAGTACTTC. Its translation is CASSSAGTKEQYF.

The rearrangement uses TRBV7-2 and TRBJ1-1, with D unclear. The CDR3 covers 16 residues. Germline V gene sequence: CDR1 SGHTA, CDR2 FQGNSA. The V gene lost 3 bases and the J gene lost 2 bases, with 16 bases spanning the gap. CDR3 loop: CASSFMSRKPNTEAFF. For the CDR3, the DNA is TGTGCCAGCAGCTTTATGTCCAGGAAGCCTAACACTGAAGCTTTCTTT.